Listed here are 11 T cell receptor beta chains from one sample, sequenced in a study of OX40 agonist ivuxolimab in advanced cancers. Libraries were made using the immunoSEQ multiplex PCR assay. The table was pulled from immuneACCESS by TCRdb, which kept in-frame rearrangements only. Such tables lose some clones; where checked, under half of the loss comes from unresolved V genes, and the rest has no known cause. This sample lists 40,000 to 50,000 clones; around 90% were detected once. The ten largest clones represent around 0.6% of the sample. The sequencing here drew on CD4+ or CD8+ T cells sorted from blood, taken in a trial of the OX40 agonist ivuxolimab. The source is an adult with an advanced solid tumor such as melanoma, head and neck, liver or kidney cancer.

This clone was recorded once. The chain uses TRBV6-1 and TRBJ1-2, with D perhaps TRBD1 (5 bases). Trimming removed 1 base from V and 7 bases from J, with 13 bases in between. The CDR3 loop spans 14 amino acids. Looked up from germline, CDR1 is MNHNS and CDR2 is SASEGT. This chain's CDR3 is CASSEVGGRGGYTF. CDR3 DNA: TGTGCCAGCAGTGAAGTTGGGGGTAGAGGTGGCTACACCTTC.

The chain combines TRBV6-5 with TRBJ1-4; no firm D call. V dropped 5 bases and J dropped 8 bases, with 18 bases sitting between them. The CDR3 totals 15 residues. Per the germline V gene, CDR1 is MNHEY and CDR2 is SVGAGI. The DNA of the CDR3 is TGTGCCAGCAGTCCCGAGGGTCGACTAGAGGAAAAACTGTTTTTT. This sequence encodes CASSPEGRLEEKLFF.

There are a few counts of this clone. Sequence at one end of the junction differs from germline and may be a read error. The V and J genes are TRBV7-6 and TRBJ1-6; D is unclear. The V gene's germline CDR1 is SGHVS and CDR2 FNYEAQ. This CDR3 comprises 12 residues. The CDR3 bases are TGTGCCAGCAGTTTAGCTAATTCACCCCTCCACTTT. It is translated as CASSLANSPLHF. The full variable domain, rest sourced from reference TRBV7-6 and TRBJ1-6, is GAGVSQSPRYKVTKRGQDVALRCDPISGHVSLYWYRQALGQGPEFLTYFNYEAQQDKSGLPNDRFSAERPEGSISTLTIQRTEQRDSAMYRCASSLANSPLHFGNGTRLTVT.

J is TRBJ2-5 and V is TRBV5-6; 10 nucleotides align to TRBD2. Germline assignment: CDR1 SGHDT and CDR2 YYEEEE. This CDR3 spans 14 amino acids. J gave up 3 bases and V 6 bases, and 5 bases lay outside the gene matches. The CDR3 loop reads CASTLTSGEETQYF. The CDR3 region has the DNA TGTGCCAGCACCCTTACTAGCGGGGAAGAGACCCAGTACTTC.

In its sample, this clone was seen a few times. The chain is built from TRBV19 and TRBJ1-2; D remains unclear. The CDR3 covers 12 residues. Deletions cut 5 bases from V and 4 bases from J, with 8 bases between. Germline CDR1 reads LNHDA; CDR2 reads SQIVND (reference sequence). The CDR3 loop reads CASSPRTYGYTF. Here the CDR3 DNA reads TGTGCCAGTAGTCCCCGGACCTATGGCTACACCTTC.

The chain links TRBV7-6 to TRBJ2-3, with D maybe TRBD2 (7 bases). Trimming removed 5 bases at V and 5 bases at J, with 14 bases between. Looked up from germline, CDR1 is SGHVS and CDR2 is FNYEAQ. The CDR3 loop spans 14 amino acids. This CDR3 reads CASSEGGPGDTQYF. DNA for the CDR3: TGTGCCAGCAGCGAGGGGGGGCCAGGAGATACGCAGTATTTT.

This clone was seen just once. In nucleotides, the CDR3 is TGTGCCAGCAGCCCAGCCCGAAACCCGGGGGTGGATTATGGCTACACCTTC. It is translated as CASSPARNPGVDYGYTF. The V gene is TRBV13, the J gene TRBJ1-2, with a possible D match to TRBD1 (5 bases). The V gene's germline CDR1 is PRHDT and CDR2 FYEKMQ (reference sequence). Trimming took off 5 bases at V and 5 bases at J, with 24 bases between the two ends. The CDR3 runs to 17 residues.

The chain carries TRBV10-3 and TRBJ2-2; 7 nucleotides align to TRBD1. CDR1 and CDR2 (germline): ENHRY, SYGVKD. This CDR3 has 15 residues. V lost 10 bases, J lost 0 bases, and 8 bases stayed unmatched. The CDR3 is CATTPGTANTGELFF. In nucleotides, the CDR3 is TGTGCCACCACCCCCGGGACAGCGAACACCGGGGAGCTGTTTTTT.

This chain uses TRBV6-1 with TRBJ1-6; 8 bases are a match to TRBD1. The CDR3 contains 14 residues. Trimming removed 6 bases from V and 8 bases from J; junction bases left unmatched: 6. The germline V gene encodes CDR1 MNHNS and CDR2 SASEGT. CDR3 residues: CASSDRGWDSPLHF. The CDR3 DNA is TGTGCCAGCAGCGACAGGGGTTGGGATTCACCCCTCCACTTT.

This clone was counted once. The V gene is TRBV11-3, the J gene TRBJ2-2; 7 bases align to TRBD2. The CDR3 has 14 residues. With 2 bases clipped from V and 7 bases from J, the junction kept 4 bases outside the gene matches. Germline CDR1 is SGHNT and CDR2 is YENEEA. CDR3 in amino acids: CASSLWTSDGELFF. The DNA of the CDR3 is TGTGCCAGCAGCTTATGGACTAGTGACGGGGAGCTGTTTTTT.

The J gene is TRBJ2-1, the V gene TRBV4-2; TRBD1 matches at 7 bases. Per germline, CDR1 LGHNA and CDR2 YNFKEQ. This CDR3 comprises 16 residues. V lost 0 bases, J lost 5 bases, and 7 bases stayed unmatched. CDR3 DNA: TGTGCCAGCAGCCAAGAACTCCGGGACAGAAACAATGAGCAGTTCTTC. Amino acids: CASSQELRDRNNEQFF.